A selection of T cell receptor beta chains follows, all from one sample in a study of shared clonotypes between healthy human individuals. Repertoires were generated with immunoSEQ multiplex PCR, while TCRdb's copy carries only in-frame clones and drops some. The data contain 550,000 to 850,000 clones, just under 75% of them seen just once; the ten biggest clones take up more than 1.5%. Sequenced sample: memory CD4+ T cells sorted from blood. The origin of the receptors is a woman aged 30 to 39 in good health. Both conserved end residues are part of each CDR3. A D gene is named only where the DNA matches it firmly. A clone size is listed for some rows: how often the clone was seen (once, few, many), or a class if it is expanded.

>NA|few|TRBJ1-5|TRBV19
TGTGCCAGTAGTACCCCAGAGGGGTGGTCCGGATCCCAGCATTTT
CASSTPEGWSGSQHF
>NA|NA|TRBJ2-3|TRBV4-2
TGTGCCAGCAGCAGCAAGCTTACCGGGAGTTCTAGCACAGATACGCAGTATTTT
CASSSKLTGSSSTDTQYF
>NA|NA|TRBJ2-5|TRBV6-6
TGTGCCAGTAAACAGGGAAGGTGGCAAGAGACCCAGTACTTC
CASKQGRWQETQYF
>NA|once|TRBJ1-2|TRBV6-5
TGTGCCAGCAGTTACACGCAGGGCGGCTACACCTTC
CASSYTQGGYTF
>TRBD1|NA|TRBJ2-7|TRBV19
TGTGCCAGTAGCAATCCCGGGACAGCTACCTACGAGCAGTACTTC
CASSNPGTATYEQYF
>NA|NA|TRBJ1-1|TRBV6-5
TGTGCCAGCAGTTACTCGAGAGGGGTGACGAACACTGAAGCTTTCTTT
CASSYSRGVTNTEAFF
>TRBD1|few|TRBJ2-1|TRBV7-8
TGTGCCAGCAGCTTACGACAGGGCGTAGGTGAGCAGTTCTTC
CASSLRQGVGEQFF
>NA|NA|TRBJ1-4|TRBV11-2
TGTGCCAGCAGCAGAGGGGGGATTAATGAAAAACTGTTTTTT
CASSRGGINEKLFF
>NA|once|TRBJ1-5|TRBV6-1
TGTGCCAGCTCCGGTCCCCCCAATCAGCCCCAGCATTTT
CASSGPPNQPQHF
>NA|NA|TRBJ1-1|TRBV7-9
TGTGCCAGCACCTCAGCGGGAGGCACTGAAGCTTTCTTT
CASTSAGGTEAFF
>TRBD1|NA|TRBJ2-2|TRBV5-1
TGCGCCAGCAGCTTAGGACAGGGCCACACCGGGGAGCTGTTTTTT
CASSLGQGHTGELFF
>TRBD2|NA|TRBJ2-1|TRBV7-2
TGTGCCAGCAGCTTATCGGGGGGACCTAGGGAGCAGTTCTTC
CASSLSGGPREQFF
>TRBD1|NA|TRBJ1-5|TRBV10-3
TGTGCCATCAGTGAGTCGATGGGACAGGGGGACAATCAGCCCCAGCATTTT
CAISESMGQGDNQPQHF
>TRBD2|NA|TRBJ2-3|TRBV11-2
TGTGCCAGCAGTCCGACTAGCGGGAGAACAGATACGCAGTATTTT
CASSPTSGRTDTQYF
>NA|NA|TRBJ2-3|TRBV28
TGTGCCAGCAGTGCAGGCACAGATACGCAGTATTTT
CASSAGTDTQYF
>NA|NA|TRBJ2-5|TRBV4-1
TGCGCCAGCAGCCAAGTCGCTAGTTTGGAGACCCAGTACTTC
CASSQVASLETQYF
>TRBD1|NA|TRBJ2-7|TRBV10-3
TGTGCCATCAGTCAGTCCGGGACAGGGTACGAGCAGTACTTC
CAISQSGTGYEQYF
>NA|NA|TRBJ2-7|TRBV25-1
TGTGCCAGCACTGGGGACACCTACGAGCAGTACTTC
CASTGDTYEQYF